This entry concerns a single TCR beta chain. This sample stems from a study of identical twins. The donor group consisted entirely of healthy Caucasians. TCRdb ran MiXCR on the 5' RACE reads and lists one entry per CDR3 protein. Among roughly 480,000 distinct CDR3 sequences, 24% were seen once, and the ten largest hold about 3%. The same data also contributed to another study, on T cells expressing NK-cell markers. That work states: The study drew TCR beta repertoires from sorted CD3+CD56+NKG2C+, CD3+CD56+NKG2C- and CD3+CD56-NKG2C+ T cells. Seven HCMV-seropositive donors and one seronegative donor made up the eight sequenced donors. HCMV specificity of the expanded NKG2C+ T cell clones was not established.

The source material was CD4+ T cells sorted from blood. The TCR comes from a woman aged 18-29 years in good health.

Here the CDR3 reads CAAEGMISGNTIYF. The CDR3 DNA is TGTGCCGCGGAGGGGATGATCTCTGGAAACACCATATATTTT. The chain is built from TRBV7-9 and TRBJ1-3; tentative D call: TRBD1 (5 bases). The CDR3 totals 14 residues. V was clipped by 11 bases and J by 0 bases, with 14 bases between them. Germline loops: CDR1 SEHNR, CDR2 FQNEAQ (reference sequence).